The 27 T cell receptor beta chains below were found in one sample sequenced in a study of neurological immune-mediated disorders. Via MiXCR, TCRdb re-called the 5' RACE reads, giving one row per CDR3 protein. The repertoire holds around 15,000 distinct CDR3 sequences, with 8.5% to 10% as singletons. The specimen was CD8+ T cells from blood. These TCRs come from a man aged 45 to 65 in good health.

This clonotype was recorded many times. The chain recombines TRBV28 with TRBJ1-2; TRBD1 might be the D (6 bases). V lost 2 bases, J lost 4 bases, and 14 bases lay in between. The CDR3 is 15 amino acids. The germline V gene has CDR1 MDHEN and CDR2 SYDVKM. In DNA, the CDR3 is TGTGCCAGCAGTTTACACATCGAGACAGGCTATGGCTACACCTTC. It specifies CASSLHIETGYGYTF.

In its sample, this clonotype was seen many times. V usage is TRBV4-3 and J usage is TRBJ2-1; D may be TRBD2 (6 bases). V was clipped by 0 bases and J by 4 bases, with 13 bases between them. This CDR3 is built from 16 residues. Germline CDR1 reads LGHNA; CDR2 reads YSLEER. The CDR3 DNA reads TGCGCCAGCAGCCAAGATCGGCTAGCGAGGTACAATGAGCAGTTCTTC. As protein: CASSQDRLARYNEQFF.

In this sample, this clonotype turned up many times. V usage is TRBV7-2 and J usage is TRBJ2-7, with D unresolved. Germline V gene lookup returns CDR1 SGHTA and CDR2 FQGNSA. Deletions cut 1 base from V and 3 bases from J, with 10 bases between. CDR3 length: 14 residues. In nucleotides, the CDR3 is TGTGCCAGCAGCTTAGATCCTCAGGTCTACGAGCAGTACTTC. This encodes CASSLDPQVYEQYF.

This clonotype is classed as medium-sized. The V call is TRBV7-6, the J call TRBJ2-1, with 14 bases fitting TRBD2. CDR1 and CDR2 from the germline V gene are SGHVS and FNYEAQ. The CDR3 is 15 residues long. With 5 bases clipped from V and 4 bases from J, the junction kept 1 base outside the gene matches. The CDR3 region has the DNA TGTGCCAGCAGCCGACTAGCGGGGGGGTACAATGAGCAGTTCTTC. Its protein is CASSRLAGGYNEQFF.

The sample holds many counts of this clonotype. This sequence joins TRBV6-1 and TRBJ2-5; D remains unclear. Trimming removed 2 bases from V and 0 bases from J, with 10 bases in between. Germline CDR1 is MNHNS and CDR2 is SASEGT. The CDR3 consists of 15 residues. The CDR3 loop reads CASSEQAGNQETQYF. CDR3 sequence (DNA): TGTGCCAGCAGTGAACAGGCAGGAAACCAAGAGACCCAGTACTTC.

This clonotype has a count of ten or more. The chain couples TRBV9 to TRBJ2-5, with D possibly matching TRBD2 (5 bases). V was clipped by 0 bases and J by 4 bases, with 13 bases between them. The germline CDR1 and CDR2 sequences are SGDLS and YYNGEE. The CDR3 consists of 15 residues. The CDR3 sequence is CASSVAVRRSETQYF. The CDR3 DNA is TGTGCCAGCAGCGTAGCGGTCAGGAGGTCAGAGACCCAGTACTTC. Full variable domain (rest looked up from reference TRBV9 and TRBJ2-5): DSGVTQTPKHLITATGQRVTLRCSPRSGDLSVYWYQQSLDQGLQFLIQYYNGEERAKGNILERFSAQQFPDLHSELNLSSLELGDSALYFCASSVAVRRSETQYFGPGTRLLVL.

This clonotype has a handful of counts. V is TRBV7-6 and J is TRBJ2-3, with D tentatively TRBD2 (5 bases). Germline V gives CDR1 SGHVS, CDR2 FNYEAQ. Trimming left V 6 bases short and J 6 bases short, with 13 bases between. The CDR3 sequence is 13 residues long. CDR3 sequence (DNA): TGTGCCAGCAGTCGAGACTACCCGGATACGCAGTATTTT. As protein: CASSRDYPDTQYF.

The rearrangement joins TRBV5-4 to TRBJ2-7; D not certain. Per germline, CDR1 SGHNT and CDR2 YYREEE (reference sequence). V was pared by 3 bases and J by 6 bases, with 10 bases between. CDR3 length: 12 residues. The CDR3 spells CASSSGGSEQYF. The CDR3 bases are TGTGCCAGCAGCTCGGGTGGATCCGAGCAGTACTTC. Supplemented by reference TRBV5-4 and TRBJ2-7, the full variable domain reads ETGVTQSPTHLIKTRGQQVTLRCSSQSGHNTVSWYQQALGQGPQFIFQYYREEENGRGNFPPRFSGLQFPNYSSELNVNALELDDSALYLCASSSGGSEQYFGPGTRLTVT.

The V call is TRBV5-1, the J call TRBJ2-7; no definite D call. Trimming removed 4 bases from V and 5 bases from J, with 7 bases in between. Germline assignment: CDR1 SGHRS and CDR2 YFSETQ. This CDR3 region has 11 residues. CDR3 protein: CASSTLHEQYF. In DNA form, the CDR3 reads TGCGCCAGCAGCACTCTTCACGAGCAGTACTTC.

There are many counts of this clonotype. This chain uses TRBV5-1 with TRBJ2-1, with 10 bases identical to TRBD2. V lost 0 bases, J lost 3 bases, and 6 bases stayed unmatched. CDR3 length equals 17 residues. Germline-derived CDR1 and CDR2 are SGHRS and YFSETQ. DNA of the CDR3: TGCGCCAGCAGCTTGGGGAGCGGGAGGGCCGTCTACAATGAGCAGTTCTTC. Residues: CASSLGSGRAVYNEQFF.

This clonotype came up many times. The chain joins TRBV9 to TRBJ2-2; D is unclear. Deletions cut 3 bases from V and 1 base from J, with 7 bases between. Germline V CDR1 and CDR2: SGDLS, YYNGEE. CDR3 length: 14 amino acids. CDR3 coding DNA: TGTGCCAGCAGCGGGATTGAGAACACCGGGGAGCTGTTTTTT. Its translation is CASSGIENTGELFF.

This clonotype was found many times. As DNA, the CDR3 is TGTGCCAGCAGCCCCGCGGCCGCCTACTACGAGCAGTACTTC. Its protein is CASSPAAAYYEQYF. V and J are TRBV28 and TRBJ2-7, with D hard to call. The CDR3 runs 14 residues. V shed 6 bases and J shed 3 bases, with 15 bases lying between them. Germline CDR1 MDHEN, CDR2 SYDVKM.

By its share, this clonotype is medium-sized (0.01 to 0.1%). The rearrangement joins TRBV4-1 to TRBJ2-2; perhaps TRBD2 as D (6 bases). CDR3 size: 17 residues. Germline V gene sequence: CDR1 MGHRA, CDR2 YSYEKL. The V end lost 3 bases, the J end lost 7 bases, and 21 bases lay between the germline ends. The CDR3 spells CASSHQKEGGFGGELFF. The CDR3 coding sequence is TGCGCCAGCAGCCACCAAAAGGAGGGCGGGTTCGGCGGGGAGCTGTTTTTT.

This clonotype was detected ten times or more. This chain links TRBV5-1 with TRBJ2-7, with D possibly matching TRBD2 (5 bases). Germline-derived CDR1 and CDR2 are SGHRS and YFSETQ. Trimming took off 4 bases at V and 5 bases at J, with 19 bases between the two ends. This CDR3 contains 15 residues. CDR3 protein: CASSQTNGVYDEQYF. CDR3 nucleotide sequence: TGCGCCAGCAGCCAGACAAACGGGGTATATGACGAGCAGTACTTC.

This clonotype was detected many times. The rearrangement joins TRBV15 to TRBJ1-1; a possible D gene is TRBD1 (5 bases). Germline V gene data show CDR1 as LNHNV and CDR2 as YYDKDF (reference sequence). The CDR3 loop spans 14 amino acids. The germline V and J ends were trimmed by 3 bases and 3 bases, with 11 bases remaining between them. CDR3 nucleotide sequence: TGTGCCACCAGCAGGCGGATGGGGGACACTGAAGCTTTCTTT. This encodes CATSRRMGDTEAFF. The variable domain in full, with the rest retrieved from reference TRBV15 and TRBJ1-1, is DAMVIQNPRYQVTQFGKPVTLSCSQTLNHNVMYWYQQKSSQAPKLLFHYYDKDFNNEADTPDNFQSRRPNTSFCFLDIRSPGLGDTAMYLCATSRRMGDTEAFFGQGTRLTVV.

In its sample, this clonotype was seen many times. The V and J genes are TRBV12-3 or TRBV12-4 and TRBJ2-5, with TRBD2 matching over 11 bases. With 1 base clipped from V and 4 bases from J, the junction kept 8 bases outside the gene matches. The CDR3 extends over 17 amino acids. In nucleotides, the CDR3 is TGTGCCAGCAGTTTAGGCGGTAGCGGGAGGGCCGGAGAGACCCAGTACTTC. Residues: CASSLGGSGRAGETQYF.

This clonotype was seen many times. The rearrangement uses TRBV7-8 and TRBJ2-7; D is unresolved. This CDR3 comprises 12 residues. Trimming stripped 4 bases from V and 0 bases from J, with 4 bases between. Germline assignment: CDR1 SGHVS and CDR2 FQNEAQ. This CDR3 reads CASSYLSYEQYF. The CDR3 DNA sequence: TGTGCCAGCAGCTACCTCTCCTACGAGCAGTACTTC. The full variable domain, in which reference TRBV7-8 and TRBJ2-7 provide the parts outside the CDR3, is GAGVSQSPRYKVAKRGQDVALRCDPISGHVSLFWYQQALGQGPEFLTYFQNEAQLDKSGLPSDRFFAERPEGSVSTLKIQRTQQEDSAVYLCASSYLSYEQYFGPGTRLTVT.

In this sample, this clonotype turned up many times. This chain links TRBV10-3 with TRBJ2-5; 10 bases map to TRBD2. V shed 3 bases, J shed 1 base, and the junction held 11 bases outside the gene matches. The CDR3 runs 18 residues. Per the germline V gene, CDR1 is ENHRY and CDR2 is SYGVKD. The DNA for the CDR3 is TGTGCCATCAGTGATCAAGCGGGAGGGCCCTCGGGCCAAGAGACCCAGTACTTC. Amino acid sequence: CAISDQAGGPSGQETQYF.

This clonotype was observed many times. J is TRBJ2-7 and V is TRBV20-1; D remains unclear. This CDR3 has 14 amino acids. Germline V lookup: CDR1 DFQATT, CDR2 SNEGSKA (reference sequence). Trimming pared 0 bases from V and 6 bases from J, leaving 15 bases between. CDR3 region: CSARDPLKHAEQYF. The CDR3, as DNA: TGCAGTGCTAGAGATCCGTTGAAGCACGCCGAGCAGTACTTC.

This clonotype showed up many times. The V call is TRBV6-4, the J call TRBJ2-1; 8 bases line up with TRBD1. V lost 3 bases, J lost 4 bases, and 5 bases stayed unmatched. Germline assignment: CDR1 MRHNA and CDR2 SNTAGT. The CDR3 loop spans 15 amino acids. The CDR3 nucleotides are TGTGCCAGCAGTGAAAATGGACAGGGTTACAATGAGCAGTTCTTC. Its protein is CASSENGQGYNEQFF.

This clonotype was counted at least ten times. The chain carries TRBV5-1 and TRBJ2-7; D may match TRBD1 or TRBD2 (5 bases each). The V end lost 0 bases, the J end lost 2 bases, and 9 bases lay between the germline ends. This CDR3 comprises 14 residues. CDR1 is SGHRS, CDR2 YFSETQ, per germline. CDR3 loop: CASSLVGAAYEQYF. The CDR3 DNA reads as TGCGCCAGCAGCTTGGTCGGGGCCGCCTACGAGCAGTACTTC.

This clonotype was counted many times. The J gene is TRBJ2-7, the V gene TRBV3-1; the D gene is possibly TRBD1 (6 bases). CDR1 and CDR2 from the germline V gene are LGHDT and YNNKEL (reference sequence). Trimming removed 4 bases from V and 5 bases from J, with 21 bases in between. The CDR3 is 16 amino acids. The CDR3 region is CASSRNDGDMLDEQYF. Here the CDR3 DNA reads TGTGCCAGCAGCCGAAACGACGGGGACATGTTAGACGAGCAGTACTTC.

This clonotype was counted ten times or more. The chain couples TRBV4-1 to TRBJ2-7; D gene ambiguous. Per the germline V gene, CDR1 is MGHRA and CDR2 is YSYEKL. The CDR3 loop spans 14 amino acids. Trimming left V 4 bases short and J 0 bases short, with 10 bases between. This CDR3 reads CASSRNLVSYEQYF. The CDR3 DNA reads as TGCGCCAGCAGCCGTAACTTAGTCTCCTACGAGCAGTACTTC.

The table lists this clonotype with many counts. The rearrangement joins TRBV20-1 to TRBJ2-3; the D gene is possibly TRBD2 (6 bases). Germline CDR1 DFQATT, CDR2 SNEGSKA (reference sequence). This CDR3 contains 13 residues. V lost 3 bases and J lost 6, with 13 bases in between. CDR3 in amino acids: CSARDYGGDTQYF. The CDR3 DNA is TGCAGTGCTAGGGACTACGGCGGGGATACGCAGTATTTT.

This clonotype was seen ten or more times. The chain has TRBV20-1 and TRBJ2-3; D may match TRBD1 or TRBD2 (5 bases each). The V gene lost 3 bases and the J gene lost 4 bases, with 20 bases spanning the gap. The V gene's germline CDR1 is DFQATT and CDR2 SNEGSKA (reference sequence). CDR3 size: 16 residues. The CDR3 region is CSARGVENSPPDTQYF. For the CDR3, the DNA is TGCAGTGCTAGGGGGGTGGAGAACTCTCCCCCAGATACGCAGTATTTT.

This clonotype was counted at least ten times. The rearrangement uses TRBV27 and TRBJ2-2; 9 bases are a match to TRBD2. The trim removed 3 bases at V and 2 bases at J, leaving 4 bases unmatched. The CDR3 is 16 residues long. Germline-derived CDR1 and CDR2 are MNHEY and SMNVEV (reference sequence). CDR3: CASSFGLAINTGELFF. Written as DNA, the CDR3 is TGTGCCAGCAGTTTCGGACTAGCGATAAACACCGGGGAGCTGTTTTTT.

This clonotype was observed at least ten times. The genes are TRBV5-1 and TRBJ2-7; no definite D call. Trimming removed 6 bases from V and 7 bases from J, with 23 bases in between. The CDR3 runs to 15 residues. CDR1 and CDR2 from the germline V gene are SGHRS and YFSETQ. The CDR3 here is CASKTNQGPLVEQYF. CDR3 sequence (DNA): TGCGCCAGCAAAACAAACCAAGGTCCTCTTGTGGAGCAGTACTTC.